This T cell receptor (beta chain) was documented in a study of cytomegalovirus exposure and HLA in healthy donors. The overall study: An early data release held 70 million to 90 million unique TCRs from HLA-typed donors.

Study outcomes and limitations: The authors confirmed in vitro that a few CMV-associated chains were specific for CMV antigens. Roughly uniform depth of sequencing across donors was assumed in presence/absence analyses.

PCR was performed using 60 Vbeta and 13 Jbeta primers. Only in-frame clones appear in the TCRdb table, and some are missing; sequencing was by immunoSEQ multiplex PCR. Among some 160,000 clones, about four fifths were seen once, and the ten largest hold 8% to 10%. About this clone: Its antigen is currently unknown.

Material: PBMCs. The sequence was obtained from a male donor in good health and CMV-seropositive.

This CDR3 reads CASSSTGWTNEKLFF. The DNA for the CDR3 is TGTGCCAGCAGCTCTACAGGGTGGACTAATGAAAAACTGTTTTTT. The chain recombines TRBV7-2 with TRBJ1-4; D might be TRBD1 (6 bases). Deletions cut 4 bases from V and 2 bases from J, with 11 bases between. The germline gives CDR1 SGHTA, CDR2 FQGNSA. The CDR3 is made up of 15 amino acids.